Sequencing of this T cell receptor beta chain was carried out in a study of PD-1 blockade in mismatch repair-deficient tumors. Here immunoSEQ multiplex PCR was the method, and the copy in TCRdb shows in-frame clones only, minus some. The sample contains 90,000 to 120,000 clones, approximately 80% of which appear only once. PCR or immunohistochemistry showed mismatch repair deficiency in every enrolled patient. Germline V gene data show CDR1 as SEHNR and CDR2 as FQNEAQ (reference sequence). The CDR3 length is 16 residues. After removal of 5 bases from V and 8 bases from J, the junction contained 12 bases not matched to a gene.

The TCR originated in an adult with mismatch repair-deficient cancer. V is TRBV7-9 and J is TRBJ1-2; 12 nucleotides line up with TRBD1. The sample consisted of peripheral blood, taken 30 to 36 weeks after starting pembrolizumab. The CDR3 loop is CASSTSTGQGALGYTF. Written as DNA, the CDR3 is TGTGCCAGCAGCACTTCAACGGGACAGGGGGCGTTGGGCTACACCTTC.